These T cell receptor beta chains were read from a single sample in a study of T-cell reconstitution after alpha-beta-depleted transplantation in children. Via MiXCR, TCRdb re-called the PCR reads, giving one row per CDR3 protein. The repertoire holds around 78,000 distinct CDR3 sequences, with 7.3% as singletons. The source material was PBMCs from the stem cell graft donor, sampled from the stem cell graft. These receptors came from a human donor who donated a stem cell graft to a child with acute lymphoblastic leukemia. The CDR3 runs from the conserved cysteine through the conserved F or W. Each record gives: V gene, J gene, CDR3 length, CDR3 protein.

TRBV20-1	TRBJ1-1	14	CSARKTGADTEAFF
TRBV11-2	TRBJ1-4	14	CASSLEGTIRELFF
TRBV4-1	TRBJ1-2	16	CASSQRILSSLYGYTF
TRBV3-1	TRBJ2-2	15	CASSLGQGYTGELFF
TRBV12-3/TRBV12-4	TRBJ2-1	17	CASSPNPGGLSYNEQFF
TRBV5-5	TRBJ1-2	15	CASSLQLDRTYGYTF
TRBV7-9	TRBJ1-1	13	CASSVGTYTEAFF
TRBV6-1	TRBJ1-5	14	CASRETGQNQPQHF
TRBV6-2/TRBV6-3	TRBJ2-1	15	CASRPTSGSYNEQFF
TRBV12-3/TRBV12-4	TRBJ2-7	14	CASSSGQGVDEQYF
TRBV20-1	TRBJ2-7	13	CSASRGMAYEQYF
TRBV7-3	TRBJ2-5	15	CASSLGHGDKATQYF
TRBV27	TRBJ1-1	11	CASSSAGEAFF
TRBV20-1	TRBJ2-7	16	CSARGFSGADSYEQYF
TRBV12-3/TRBV12-4	TRBJ1-1	16	CASSLGQGASNTEAFF
TRBV20-1	TRBJ1-1	15	CSARQTGTGNTEAFF
TRBV5-1	TRBJ1-6	12	CASNRENSPLHF